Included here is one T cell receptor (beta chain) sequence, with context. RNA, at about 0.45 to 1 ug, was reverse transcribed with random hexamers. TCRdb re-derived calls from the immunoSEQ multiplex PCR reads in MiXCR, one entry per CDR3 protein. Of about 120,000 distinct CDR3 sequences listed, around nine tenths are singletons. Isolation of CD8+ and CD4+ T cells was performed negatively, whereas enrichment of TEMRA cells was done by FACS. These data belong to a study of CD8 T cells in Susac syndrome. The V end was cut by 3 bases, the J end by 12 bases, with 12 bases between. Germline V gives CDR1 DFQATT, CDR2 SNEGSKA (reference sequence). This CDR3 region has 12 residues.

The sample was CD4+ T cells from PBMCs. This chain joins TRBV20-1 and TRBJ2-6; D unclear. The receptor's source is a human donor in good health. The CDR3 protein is CSASPRPLVLTF. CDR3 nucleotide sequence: TGCAGTGCTAGCCCCCGTCCACTCGTCCTGACTTTC.